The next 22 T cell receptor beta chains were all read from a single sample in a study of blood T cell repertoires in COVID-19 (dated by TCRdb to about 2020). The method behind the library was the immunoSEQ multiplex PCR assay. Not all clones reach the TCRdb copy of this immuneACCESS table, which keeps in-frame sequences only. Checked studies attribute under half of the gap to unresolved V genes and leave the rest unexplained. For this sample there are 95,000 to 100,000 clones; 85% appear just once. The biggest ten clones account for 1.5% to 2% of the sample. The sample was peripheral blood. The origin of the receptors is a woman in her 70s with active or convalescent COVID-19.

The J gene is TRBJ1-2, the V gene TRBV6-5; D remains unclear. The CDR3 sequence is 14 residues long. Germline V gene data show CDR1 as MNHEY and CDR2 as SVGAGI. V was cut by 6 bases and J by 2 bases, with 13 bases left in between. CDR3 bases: TGTGCCAGCAGGGCCCCTTTGGGCAACTATGGCTACACCTTC. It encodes CASRAPLGNYGYTF.

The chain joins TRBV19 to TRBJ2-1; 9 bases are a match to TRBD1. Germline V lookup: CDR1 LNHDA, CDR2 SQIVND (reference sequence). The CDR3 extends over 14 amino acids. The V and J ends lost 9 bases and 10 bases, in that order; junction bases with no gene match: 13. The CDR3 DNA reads TGTGCCAGCCGCCCGGACAGGGGTGTAGGGGAGCAGTTCTTC. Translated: CASRPDRGVGEQFF.

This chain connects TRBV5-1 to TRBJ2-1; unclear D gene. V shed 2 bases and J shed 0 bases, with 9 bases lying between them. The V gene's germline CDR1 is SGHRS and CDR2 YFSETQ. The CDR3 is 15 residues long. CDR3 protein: CASSFSRPSYNEQFF. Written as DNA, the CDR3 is TGCGCCAGCAGCTTTAGCCGGCCCTCCTACAATGAGCAGTTCTTC.

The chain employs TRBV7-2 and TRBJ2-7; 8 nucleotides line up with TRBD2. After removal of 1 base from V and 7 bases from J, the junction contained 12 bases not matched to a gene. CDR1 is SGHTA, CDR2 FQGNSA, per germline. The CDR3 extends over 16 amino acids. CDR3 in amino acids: CASSLVIGAGGGEQYF. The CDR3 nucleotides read TGTGCCAGCAGCTTAGTTATCGGGGCGGGAGGAGGAGAGCAGTACTTC.

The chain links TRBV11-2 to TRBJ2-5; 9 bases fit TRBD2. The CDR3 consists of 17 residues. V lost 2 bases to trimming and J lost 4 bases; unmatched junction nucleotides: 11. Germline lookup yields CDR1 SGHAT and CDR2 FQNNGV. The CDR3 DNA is TGTGCCAGCAGCTTATTGGTTGCGGGAGGGCGAGTAGAGACCCAGTACTTC. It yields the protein CASSLLVAGGRVETQYF.

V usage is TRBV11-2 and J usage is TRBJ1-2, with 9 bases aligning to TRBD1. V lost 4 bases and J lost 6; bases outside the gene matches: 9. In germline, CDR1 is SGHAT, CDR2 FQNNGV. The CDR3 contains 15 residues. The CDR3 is CASSSLTGGVHGYTF. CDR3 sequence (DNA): TGTGCCAGCAGCTCATTAACAGGGGGCGTCCATGGCTACACCTTC.

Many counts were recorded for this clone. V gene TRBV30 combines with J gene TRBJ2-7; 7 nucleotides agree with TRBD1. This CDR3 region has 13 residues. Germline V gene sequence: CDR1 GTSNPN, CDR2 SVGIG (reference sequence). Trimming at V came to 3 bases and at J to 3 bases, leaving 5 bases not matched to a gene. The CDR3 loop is CAWRETGFYEQYF. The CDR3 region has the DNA TGTGCCTGGAGGGAGACAGGGTTCTACGAGCAGTACTTC. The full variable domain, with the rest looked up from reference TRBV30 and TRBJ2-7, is SQTIHQWPATLVQPVGSPLSLECTVEGTSNPNLYWYRQAAGRGLQLLFYSVGIGQISSEVPQNLSASRPQDRQFILSSKKLLLSDSGFYLCAWRETGFYEQYFGPGTRLTVT.

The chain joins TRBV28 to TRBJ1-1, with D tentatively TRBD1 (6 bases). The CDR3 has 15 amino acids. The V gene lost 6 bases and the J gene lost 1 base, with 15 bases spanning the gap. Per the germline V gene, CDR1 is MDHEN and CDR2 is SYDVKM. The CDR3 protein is CASSLGGRKNTEAFF. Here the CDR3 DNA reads TGTGCCAGCAGCCTTGGGGGCAGAAAGAACACTGAAGCTTTCTTT.

The CDR3 spells CASSYRAEAFF. CDR3 in DNA: TGTGCCAGCAGCTACCGAGCTGAAGCTTTCTTT. The chain links TRBV11-2 to TRBJ1-1; unclear D gene. With 4 bases removed from V and 6 bases from J, the gap between germline ends came to 6 bases. Germline V gene data show CDR1 as SGHAT and CDR2 as FQNNGV. The CDR3 is made up of 11 amino acids. The full variable domain, with the rest looked up from reference TRBV11-2 and TRBJ1-1, is EAGVAQSPRYKIIEKRQSVAFWCNPISGHATLYWYQQILGQGPKLLIQFQNNGVVDDSQLPKDRFSAERLKGVDSTLKIQPAKLEDSAVYLCASSYRAEAFFGQGTRLTVV.

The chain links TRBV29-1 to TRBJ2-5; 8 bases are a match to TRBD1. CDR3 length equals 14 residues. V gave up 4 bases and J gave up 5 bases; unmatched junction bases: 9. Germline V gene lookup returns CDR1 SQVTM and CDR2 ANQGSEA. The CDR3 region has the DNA TGCAGCGTTGCTTGGGCAGGGGGCGGGGAGACCCAGTACTTC. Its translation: CSVAWAGGGETQYF.

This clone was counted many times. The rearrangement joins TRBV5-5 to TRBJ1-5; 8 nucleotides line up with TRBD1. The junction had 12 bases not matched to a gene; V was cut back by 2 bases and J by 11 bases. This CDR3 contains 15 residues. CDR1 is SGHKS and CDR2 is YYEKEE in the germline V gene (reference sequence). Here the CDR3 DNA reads TGTGCCAGCAGCTTTACGACAGGGGCTCCCATGGCCCAGCATTTT. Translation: CASSFTTGAPMAQHF.

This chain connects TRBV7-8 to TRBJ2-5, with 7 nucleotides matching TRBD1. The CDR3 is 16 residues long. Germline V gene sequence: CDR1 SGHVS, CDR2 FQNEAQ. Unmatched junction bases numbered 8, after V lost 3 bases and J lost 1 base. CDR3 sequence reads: CASSLATGVTQETQYF. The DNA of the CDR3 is TGTGCCAGCAGCTTGGCCACAGGGGTGACCCAAGAGACCCAGTACTTC.

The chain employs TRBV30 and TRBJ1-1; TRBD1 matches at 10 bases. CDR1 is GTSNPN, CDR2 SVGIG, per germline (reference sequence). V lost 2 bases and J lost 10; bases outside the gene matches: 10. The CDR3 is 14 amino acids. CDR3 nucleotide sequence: TGTGCCTGGAGTCGGGACAGGGGCAACCGGGGAGCTTTCTTT. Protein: CAWSRDRGNRGAFF.

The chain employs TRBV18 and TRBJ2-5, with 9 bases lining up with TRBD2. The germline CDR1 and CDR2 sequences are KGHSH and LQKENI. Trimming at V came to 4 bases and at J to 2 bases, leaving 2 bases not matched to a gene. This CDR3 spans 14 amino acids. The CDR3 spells CASSQLAGQETQYF. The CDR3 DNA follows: TGTGCCAGCTCACAGCTAGCGGGACAAGAGACCCAGTACTTC.

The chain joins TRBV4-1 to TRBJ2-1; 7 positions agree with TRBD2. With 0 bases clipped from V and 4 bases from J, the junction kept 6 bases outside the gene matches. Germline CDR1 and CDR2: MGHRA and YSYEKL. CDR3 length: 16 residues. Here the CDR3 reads CASSQDERGKYNEQFF. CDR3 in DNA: TGCGCCAGCAGCCAAGATGAGCGGGGAAAATACAATGAGCAGTTCTTC.

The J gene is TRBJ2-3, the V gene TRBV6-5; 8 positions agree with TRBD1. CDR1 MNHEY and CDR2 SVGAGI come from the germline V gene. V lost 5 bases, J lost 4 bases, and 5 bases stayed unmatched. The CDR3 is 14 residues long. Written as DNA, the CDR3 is TGTGCCAGCAGTCCGGACAGGGCGGCAGATACGCAGTATTTT. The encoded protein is CASSPDRAADTQYF.

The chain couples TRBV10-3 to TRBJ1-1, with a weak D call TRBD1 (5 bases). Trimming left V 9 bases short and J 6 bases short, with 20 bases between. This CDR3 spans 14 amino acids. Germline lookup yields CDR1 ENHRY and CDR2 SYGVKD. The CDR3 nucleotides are TGTGCCATTAAGGCAGGGAATAGTTGGGCTGAAGCTTTCTTT. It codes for CAIKAGNSWAEAFF.

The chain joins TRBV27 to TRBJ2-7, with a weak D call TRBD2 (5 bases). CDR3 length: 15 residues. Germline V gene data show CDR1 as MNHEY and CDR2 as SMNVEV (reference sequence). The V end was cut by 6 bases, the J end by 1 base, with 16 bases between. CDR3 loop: CASSRPPPGSYEQYF. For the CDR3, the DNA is TGTGCCAGCAGCCGCCCCCCACCGGGGTCCTACGAGCAGTACTTC.

This CDR3 is CASSYSRTGGTYEQYF. CDR3 in DNA: TGTGCCAGCAGTTACTCGAGGACAGGGGGAACCTACGAGCAGTACTTC. The chain recombines TRBV6-5 with TRBJ2-7, with 10 bases that match TRBD1. V gave up 0 bases and J gave up 2 bases; unmatched junction bases: 4. The germline gives CDR1 MNHEY, CDR2 SVGAGI. The CDR3 consists of 16 residues.

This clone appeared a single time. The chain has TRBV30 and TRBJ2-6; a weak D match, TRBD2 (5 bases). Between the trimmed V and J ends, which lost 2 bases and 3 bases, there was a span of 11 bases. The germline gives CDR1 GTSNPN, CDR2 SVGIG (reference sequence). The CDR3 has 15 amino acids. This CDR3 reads CAWSPRVGGANVLTF. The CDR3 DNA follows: TGTGCCTGGAGTCCGAGGGTCGGTGGGGCCAACGTCCTGACTTTC.

This CDR3 reads CASSQDQGESEAFF. The CDR3 DNA reads TGCGCCAGCAGCCAAGATCAAGGGGAATCTGAAGCTTTCTTT. The chain couples TRBV4-1 to TRBJ1-1; a weak D match, TRBD1 (5 bases). Germline CDR1 and CDR2: MGHRA and YSYEKL. CDR3 size: 14 residues. The germline V and J ends were trimmed by 0 bases and 6 bases, with 11 bases remaining between them.

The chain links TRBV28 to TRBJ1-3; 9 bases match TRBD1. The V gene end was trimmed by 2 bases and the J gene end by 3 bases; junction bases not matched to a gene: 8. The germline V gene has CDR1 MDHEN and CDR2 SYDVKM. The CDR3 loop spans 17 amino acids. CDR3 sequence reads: CASSLPGQGLSGNTIYF. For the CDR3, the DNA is TGTGCCAGCAGTTTACCGGGACAGGGTTTAAGTGGAAACACCATATATTTT.